The clone carrying this TCR beta chain was seen more than once but under ten times. These data are taken from a study of cytomegalovirus exposure and HLA in healthy donors. Primers included in the PCR were 60 Vbeta and 13 Jbeta primers. The protocol was immunoSEQ multiplex PCR, while the TCRdb copy is restricted to in-frame clones and leaves out a portion. The sample holds fewer than 150,000 clones, 67% seen once. Though probably carrying unrecorded immune exposures, donors were nominally healthy at sampling. CDR1 MRHNA and CDR2 SNTAGT come from the germline V gene. The CDR3 spans 16 residues. V lost 0 bases and J lost 4, with 12 bases in between.

This sequence originates from a man in his late teens or twenties in good health and CMV-seropositive. This chain joins TRBV6-4 and TRBJ2-2; a weak D match, TRBD1 (5 bases). The specimen sequenced was PBMCs. CDR3 sequence reads: CASSDSIAQGTGELFF. The CDR3 coding sequence is TGTGCCAGCAGTGACTCGATAGCTCAGGGCACCGGGGAGCTGTTTTTT.